This TCR beta chain was retrieved from a study of Ad26.COV2.S vaccination and SARS-CoV-2 variants. Whole-study context: Intramuscular Ad26.COV2.S doses were given once or twice, 56 days apart.

Indicated treatment: around 19 received Ad26.COV2.S at low or high dose, single or two shots; several received placebo; per-sample allocation not given. Sampling was done on day 63 after the first vaccine or placebo injection. Within Boston, the person who donated was an adult of 18-55 years. Overall study results and limits: Across vaccine and placebo recipients, the breadth of non-spike TCRs was similar.

The method was immunoSEQ multiplex PCR; TCRdb's version includes in-frame clones alone and lacks a portion of them. The sample has approximately 300,000 clones, just under 85% seen once; the top ten hold about 2.1%. Regarding this clone: The antigen remains unidentified.

Trimming shortened V by 6 bases and J by 0 bases, and 12 bases separated the two germline ends. The germline V gene encodes CDR1 LGHDT and CDR2 YNNKEL (reference sequence). This CDR3 is 15 amino acids long. The sequence came from a person between 18 and 65 years old who received the Ad26.COV2.S COVID-19 vaccine or a placebo. The chain uses TRBV3-1 (or the pseudogene TRBV3-2) and TRBJ1-3; TRBD1 is a possible D gene (6 bases). Sequences were derived from peripheral blood, sampled in a trial of Ad26.COV2.S vaccine versus placebo. CDR3 protein: CASSPRGGSGNTIYF. CDR3 in DNA: TGTGCCAGCAGTCCCAGGGGAGGCTCTGGAAACACCATATATTTT.